This entry concerns a single T cell receptor beta chain. Its antigen is not known. This sample was taken from a study of T-cell memory formation after mild COVID-19. Turning to the study itself: Among the donors, TCR clusters were largely specific to each donor. General observations from the study: Several responding clones turned up in pre-infection memory, indicating that cross-reactive memory may have taken part.

5'RACE with constant-segment primers yielded barcoded, UMI-tagged TCR alpha and TCR beta cDNA libraries. TCRdb re-called the 5' RACE reads with MiXCR, one entry per CDR3 protein. The sample yields approximately 60,000 distinct CDR3 sequences, over 7.5% seen once. The CDR3 length is 16 residues. Germline lookup yields CDR1 WNHNN and CDR2 SYGVQD (reference sequence). V dropped 7 bases and J dropped 2 bases, with 19 bases sitting between them. This chain uses TRBV10-1 with TRBJ2-3; D is perhaps TRBD2 (7 bases). This clonotype was sampled from a man in his late teens or twenties who had mild COVID-19 (a few samples of this study predate the infection). Cell type and time point are not known. The material sequenced was PBMCs or a T cell subset sorted from them (not recorded which). CDR3 sequence: CASNSGGSTDTDTQYF. DNA of the CDR3: TGCGCCAGCAACTCGGGGGGCAGTACCGACACAGATACGCAGTATTTT.